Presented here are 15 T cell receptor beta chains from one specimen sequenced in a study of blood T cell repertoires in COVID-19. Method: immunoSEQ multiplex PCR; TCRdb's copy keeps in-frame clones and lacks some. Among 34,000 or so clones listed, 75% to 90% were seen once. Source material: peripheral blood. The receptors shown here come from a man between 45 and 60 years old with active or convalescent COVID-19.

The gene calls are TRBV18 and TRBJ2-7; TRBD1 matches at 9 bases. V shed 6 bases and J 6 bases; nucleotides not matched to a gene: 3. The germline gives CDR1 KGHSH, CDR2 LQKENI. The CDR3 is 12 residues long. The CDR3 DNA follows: TGTGCCAGCTCCGGGACAGGGATCGAGCAGTACTTC. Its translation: CASSGTGIEQYF.

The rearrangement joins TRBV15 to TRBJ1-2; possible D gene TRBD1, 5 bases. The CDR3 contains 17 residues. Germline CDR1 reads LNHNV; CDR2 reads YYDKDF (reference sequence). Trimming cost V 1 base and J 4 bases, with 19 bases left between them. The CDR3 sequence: CATSRAPSRDLVYGYTF. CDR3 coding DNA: TGTGCCACCAGCAGAGCCCCCAGCAGGGACTTGGTCTATGGCTACACCTTC.

The CDR3 reads CASSPRAGDNQPQHF. The DNA for the CDR3 is TGTGCCAGCAGCCCCAGGGCGGGGGATAATCAGCCCCAGCATTTT. This sequence joins TRBV4-2 and TRBJ1-5; D is perhaps TRBD1 (5 bases). CDR1 is LGHNA, CDR2 YNFKEQ, per germline. V was trimmed by 4 bases and J by 4 bases, leaving 14 bases between them. CDR3 length equals 15 residues.

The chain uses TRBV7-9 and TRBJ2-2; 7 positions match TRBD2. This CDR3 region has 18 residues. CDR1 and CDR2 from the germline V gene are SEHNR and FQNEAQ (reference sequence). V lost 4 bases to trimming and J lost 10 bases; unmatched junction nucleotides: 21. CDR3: CASSSILGLDAGDEELFF. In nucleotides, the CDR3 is TGTGCCAGCAGCTCAATCCTTGGACTAGATGCGGGAGACGAGGAGCTGTTTTTT. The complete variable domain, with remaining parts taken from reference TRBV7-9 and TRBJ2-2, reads DTGVSQNPRHKITKRGQNVTFRCDPISEHNRLYWYRQTLGQGPEFLTYFQNEAQLEKSRLLSDRFSAERPKGSFSTLEIQRTEQGDSAMYLCASSSILGLDAGDEELFFGEGSRLTVL.

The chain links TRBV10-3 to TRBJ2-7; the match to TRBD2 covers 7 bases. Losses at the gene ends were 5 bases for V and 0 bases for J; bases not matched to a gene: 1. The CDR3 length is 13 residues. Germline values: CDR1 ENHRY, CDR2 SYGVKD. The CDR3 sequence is CAISSGISYEQYF. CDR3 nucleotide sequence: TGTGCCATCAGTAGCGGGATCTCCTACGAGCAGTACTTC.

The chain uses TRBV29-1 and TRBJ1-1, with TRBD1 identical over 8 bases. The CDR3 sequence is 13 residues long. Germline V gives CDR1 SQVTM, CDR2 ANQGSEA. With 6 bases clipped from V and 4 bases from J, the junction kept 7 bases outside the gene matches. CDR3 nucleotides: TGCAGCGTCACCGACAGGGGATTCACTGAAGCTTTCTTT. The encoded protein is CSVTDRGFTEAFF. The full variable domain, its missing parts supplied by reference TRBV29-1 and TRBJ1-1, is SAVISQKPSRDICQRGTSLTIQCQVDSQVTMMFWYRQQPGQSLTLIATANQGSEATYESGFVIDKFPISRPNLTFSTLTVSNMSPEDSSIYLCSVTDRGFTEAFFGQGTRLTVV.

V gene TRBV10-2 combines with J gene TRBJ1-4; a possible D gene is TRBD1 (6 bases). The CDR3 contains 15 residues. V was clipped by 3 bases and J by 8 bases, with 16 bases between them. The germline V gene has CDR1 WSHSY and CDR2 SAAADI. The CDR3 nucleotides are TGCGCCAGCAGTGATCCGGGGGGGGCGGAGGAAAAACTGTTTTTT. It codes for CASSDPGGAEEKLFF.

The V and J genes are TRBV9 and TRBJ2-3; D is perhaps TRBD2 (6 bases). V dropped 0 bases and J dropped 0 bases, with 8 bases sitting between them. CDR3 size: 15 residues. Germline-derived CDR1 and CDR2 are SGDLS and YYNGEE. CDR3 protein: CASSVAGTSTDTQYF. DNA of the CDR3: TGTGCCAGCAGCGTAGCGGGGACTAGCACAGATACGCAGTATTTT.

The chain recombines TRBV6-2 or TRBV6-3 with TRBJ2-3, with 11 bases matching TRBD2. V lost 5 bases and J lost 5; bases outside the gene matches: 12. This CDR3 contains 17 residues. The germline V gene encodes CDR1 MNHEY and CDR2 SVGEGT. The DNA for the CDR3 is TGTGCCAGCAGTCCACGGACTAGCGGGCCTCGGGTAGATACGCAGTATTTT. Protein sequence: CASSPRTSGPRVDTQYF.

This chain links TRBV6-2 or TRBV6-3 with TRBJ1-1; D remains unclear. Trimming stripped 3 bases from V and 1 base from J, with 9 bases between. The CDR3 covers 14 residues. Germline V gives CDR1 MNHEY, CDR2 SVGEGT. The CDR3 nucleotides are TGTGCCAGCAGTTATAGCGGAGGGAACACTGAAGCTTTCTTT. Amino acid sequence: CASSYSGGNTEAFF.

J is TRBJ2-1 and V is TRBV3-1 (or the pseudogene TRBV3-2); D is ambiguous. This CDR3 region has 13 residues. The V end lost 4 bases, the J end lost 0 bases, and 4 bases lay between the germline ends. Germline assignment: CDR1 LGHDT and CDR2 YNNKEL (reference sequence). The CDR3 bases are TGTGCCAGCAGCCGGAGCTCCTACAATGAGCAGTTCTTC. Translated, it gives CASSRSSYNEQFF.

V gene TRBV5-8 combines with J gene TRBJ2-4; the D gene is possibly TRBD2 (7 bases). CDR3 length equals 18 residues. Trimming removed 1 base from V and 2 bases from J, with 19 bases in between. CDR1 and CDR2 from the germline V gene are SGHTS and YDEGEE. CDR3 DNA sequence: TGTGCCAGCAGCTTGTCTTGGGGGGGCCGTGGGCCCAAAAACATTCAGTACTTC. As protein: CASSLSWGGRGPKNIQYF. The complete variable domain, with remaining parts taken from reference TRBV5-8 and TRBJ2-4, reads EAGVTQSPTHLIKTRGQQATLRCSPISGHTSVYWYQQALGLGLQFLLWYDEGEERNRGNFPPRFSGRQFPNYSSELNVNALELEDSALYLCASSLSWGGRGPKNIQYFGAGTRLSVL.

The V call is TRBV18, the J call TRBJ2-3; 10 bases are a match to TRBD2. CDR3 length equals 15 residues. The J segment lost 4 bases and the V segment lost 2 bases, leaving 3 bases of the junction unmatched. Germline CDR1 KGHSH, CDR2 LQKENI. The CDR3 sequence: CASSPVAGGPDTQYF. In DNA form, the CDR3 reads TGTGCCAGCTCACCAGTAGCGGGAGGACCAGATACGCAGTATTTT.

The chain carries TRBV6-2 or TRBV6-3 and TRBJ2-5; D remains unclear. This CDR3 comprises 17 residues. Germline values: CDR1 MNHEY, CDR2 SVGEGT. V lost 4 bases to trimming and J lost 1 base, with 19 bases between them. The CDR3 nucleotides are TGTGCCAGCAGTTCTTTAAGGCGGTACGGCGTCCAAGAGACCCAGTACTTC. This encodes CASSSLRRYGVQETQYF.

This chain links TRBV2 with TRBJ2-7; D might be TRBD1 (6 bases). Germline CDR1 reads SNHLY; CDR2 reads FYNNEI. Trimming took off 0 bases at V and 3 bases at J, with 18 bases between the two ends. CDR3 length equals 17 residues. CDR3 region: CASSEALSQTGIYEQYF. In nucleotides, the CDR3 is TGTGCCAGCAGTGAAGCGTTATCCCAAACAGGGATCTACGAGCAGTACTTC.